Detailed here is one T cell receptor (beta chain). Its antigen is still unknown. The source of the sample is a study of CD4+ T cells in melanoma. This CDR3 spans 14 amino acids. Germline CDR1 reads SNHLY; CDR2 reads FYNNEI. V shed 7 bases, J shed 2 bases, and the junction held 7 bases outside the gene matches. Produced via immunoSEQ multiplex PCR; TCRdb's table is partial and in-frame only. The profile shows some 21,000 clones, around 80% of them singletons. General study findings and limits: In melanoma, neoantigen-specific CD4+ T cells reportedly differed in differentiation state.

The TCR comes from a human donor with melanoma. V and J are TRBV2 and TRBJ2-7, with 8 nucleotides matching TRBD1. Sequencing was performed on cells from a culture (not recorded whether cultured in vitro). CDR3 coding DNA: TGTGCCAGCATCCGAGGACAGGGAGCCTACGAGCAGTACTTC. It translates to CASIRGQGAYEQYF. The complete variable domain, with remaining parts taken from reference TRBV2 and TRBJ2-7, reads EPEVTQTPSHQVTQMGQEVILRCVPISNHLYFYWYRQILGQKVEFLVSFYNNEISEKSEIFDDQFSVERPDGSNFTLKIRSTKLEDSAMYFCASIRGQGAYEQYFGPGTRLTVT.